Included here is one TCR beta chain sequence, with context. This receptor's antigen is unknown. No base-level quality is on record; no much larger clone is a single base apart. The study evaluated CTLA-4 blockade (ipilimumab) given together with focal radiation therapy in patients who had chemo-refractory metastatic non-small-cell lung cancer. This record comes from a study of radiotherapy plus CTLA-4 blockade in lung cancer (dated by TCRdb to between 2017 and 2018). At the level of the whole study: Objective responses occurred in around 19% of enrolled patients, and 30% to 35% achieved disease control. Overall results and qualifications from the work: The strongest predictors of response were reported to be early dynamic shifts in blood T cell clones along with a rise in serum interferon-beta following radiation. TCR clones derived from tumors expanded in peripheral blood after treatment with radiotherapy and ipilimumab.

Library preparation used the immunoSEQ multiplex PCR assay. Held by TCRdb, this immuneACCESS table contains in-frame sequences only and omits some clones. Under half of the omission traces to an unresolved V gene where checked; the cause of the rest is unknown. Present in this sample are tens of thousands of clones, approximately 77% of which were seen just once. The top ten clones comprise 24% of the sample. This receptor was obtained from a human donor with non-small cell lung cancer that progressed on radiotherapy plus ipilimumab. Sequences were derived from peripheral blood, sampled from a patient treated with radiotherapy plus ipilimumab.

The DNA sequence is as follows: TGTGCCAGTAGTAAGGTGGGGAGCTCCTACAATGAGCAGTTCTTC. It specifies CASSKVGSSYNEQFF. The sequence links TRBV19 to TRBJ2-1; TRBD2 could be the D gene, as 5 bases match. The CDR3 sequence holds 15 residues, the cysteine and phenylalanine included. The read is trimmed to its CDR3 DNA, 45 bases read in frame from base 1. At the junction V is shortened by 4 bases and J by 0 bases, with 10 bases in between. CDR1 is given as LNHDA and CDR2 as SQIVND, both from the germline V gene (reference sequence). Joined to the reference TRBV19 and TRBJ2-1 proteins, this CDR3 gives the full variable domain: DGGITQSPKYLFRKEGQNVTLSCEQNLNHDAMYWYRQDPGQGLRLIYYSQIVNDFQKGDIAEGYSVSREKKESFPLTVTSAQKNPTAFYLCASSKVGSSYNEQFFGPGTRLTVL.